This T cell receptor beta chain was sequenced in a study of blood T cell repertoires in COVID-19. Whole-study context: The United States, Italy and Spain were the sources of the acute and convalescent COVID-19 samples.

Original handling: How many nucleated cells were present was estimated from reference gene primer amplification. The table came from immunoSEQ multiplex PCR; TCRdb's copy has only in-frame clones and leaves some out. V and J calls and clone size follow that table, whereas D and trimming were derived from the DNA. This table has some 87,000 clones, 78% appearing once. A note on this clone: A single base separates this from a much larger clone, so it may be a read error.

CDR1 and CDR2 from the germline V gene are SGHVS and FNYEAQ. This CDR3 region has 13 residues. V dropped 3 bases and J dropped 1 base, with 6 bases sitting between them. The J gene is TRBJ1-1, the V gene TRBV7-6; D possibly corresponds to TRBD1 (6 bases). The TCR was taken from a human donor in a cohort sampled during active COVID-19. Sample: peripheral blood. The CDR3 reads CASSLTGNTEAFF. The CDR3 nucleotides are TGTGCCAGCAGCTTGACAGGGAACACTGAAGCTTTCTTT.